This entry lists 8 T cell receptor beta chains sequenced from one sample in a study of persistence of HIV-infected CD4 T cells. No cognate antigen is known for these TCRs. The libraries were made with immunoSEQ version 4 in survey mode. The method was immunoSEQ multiplex PCR; TCRdb's version includes in-frame clones alone and lacks a portion of them. The sample includes tens of thousands of clones, just under 75% seen only once; the top ten take 1.5% to 2%. The stimulus was an HIV-1 Gag 15-mer peptide pool, about 1 ug/peptide/mL. CD40L-negative CD69-negative CD45RO-high memory CD4+ T cells were sorted as populations depleted of antigen-responding cells. Here the sequenced sample was CD4+ T cells sorted from PBMCs after 18-hour stimulation, taken from a patient who received antiretroviral therapy. The receptor set was obtained from an adult man with HIV who was CMV-seropositive.

This chain uses TRBV19 with TRBJ2-7; no firm D call. The ends were cut back, 3 bases at V and 4 bases at J, with 10 bases in the middle. CDR1 is LNHDA and CDR2 is SQIVND in the germline V gene (reference sequence). This CDR3 has 13 amino acids. The CDR3 nucleotides read TGTGCCAGTAGTATCGGCAAGGTATACGAGCAGTACTTC. Translating it yields CASSIGKVYEQYF.

V gene TRBV5-4 combines with J gene TRBJ1-2, with D unclear. This CDR3 has 11 amino acids. V dropped 1 base and J dropped 3 bases, with 1 base sitting between them. Germline-derived CDR1 and CDR2 are SGHNT and YYREEE (reference sequence). The CDR3 coding sequence is TGTGCCAGCAGCTTGCACTATGGCTACACCTTC. This codes for CASSLHYGYTF.

V is TRBV6-6 and J is TRBJ1-2; D remains unclear. Per germline, CDR1 MNHNY and CDR2 SVGAGI (reference sequence). Trimming cost V 0 bases and J 8 bases, with 10 bases left between them. CDR3 length: 13 amino acids. The CDR3 sequence: CASSYSREEGYTF. The CDR3 DNA follows: TGTGCCAGCAGTTACTCGCGGGAAGAAGGCTACACCTTC.

The chain couples TRBV6-5 to TRBJ1-2; 10 nucleotides line up with TRBD1. Germline V gene sequence: CDR1 MNHEY, CDR2 SVGAGI. There are 16 residues in the CDR3. The V segment lost 2 bases and the J segment 8 bases; nucleotides outside the gene matches: 11. The CDR3 is CASSYGTGTGVQGYTF. For the CDR3, the DNA is TGTGCCAGCAGTTACGGGACAGGGACAGGGGTACAGGGCTACACCTTC.

On this clone itself: Additional DNA sequences in this sample encode the identical CDR3. The V and J genes are TRBV7-9 and TRBJ1-1; D is undetermined. Trimming cost V 1 base and J 0 bases, with 9 bases left between them. The germline gives CDR1 SEHNR, CDR2 FQNEAQ (reference sequence). This CDR3 contains 15 residues. CDR3 DNA sequence: TGTGCCAGCAGCTTAGAAGGCGGCCTGAACACTGAAGCTTTCTTT. Its protein product is CASSLEGGLNTEAFF. The complete variable domain, with remaining parts taken from reference TRBV7-9 and TRBJ1-1, reads DTGVSQNPRHKITKRGQNVTFRCDPISEHNRLYWYRQTLGQGPEFLTYFQNEAQLEKSRLLSDRFSAERPKGSFSTLEIQRTEQGDSAMYLCASSLEGGLNTEAFFGQGTRLTVV.

The chain carries TRBV4-1 and TRBJ2-3, with TRBD1 as a possible D gene (6 bases). V lost 0 bases and J lost 6, with 13 bases in between. Germline CDR1 and CDR2: MGHRA and YSYEKL. The CDR3 loop spans 15 amino acids. CDR3 sequence reads: CASSQEGATTDTQYF. CDR3 sequence (DNA): TGCGCCAGCAGCCAAGAGGGGGCCACCACGGATACGCAGTATTTT.

This rearrangement joins TRBV19 to TRBJ1-1, with 8 bases aligning to TRBD1. Germline-derived CDR1 and CDR2 are LNHDA and SQIVND (reference sequence). Germline trimming cut 3 bases from V and 1 base from J; bases unmatched to any gene: 7. The CDR3 sequence is 16 residues long. In nucleotides, the CDR3 is TGTGCCAGTAGTATCCAGCGGACAGGGACGAACACTGAAGCTTTCTTT. Translating it yields CASSIQRTGTNTEAFF.

The rearrangement joins TRBV9 to TRBJ1-1; D is undetermined. The V end lost 0 bases, the J end lost 3 bases, and 6 bases lay between the germline ends. The CDR3 totals 13 residues. The V gene's germline CDR1 is SGDLS and CDR2 YYNGEE. CDR3 sequence: CASSVGGHTEAFF. Written as DNA, the CDR3 is TGTGCCAGCAGCGTAGGTGGACACACTGAAGCTTTCTTT.